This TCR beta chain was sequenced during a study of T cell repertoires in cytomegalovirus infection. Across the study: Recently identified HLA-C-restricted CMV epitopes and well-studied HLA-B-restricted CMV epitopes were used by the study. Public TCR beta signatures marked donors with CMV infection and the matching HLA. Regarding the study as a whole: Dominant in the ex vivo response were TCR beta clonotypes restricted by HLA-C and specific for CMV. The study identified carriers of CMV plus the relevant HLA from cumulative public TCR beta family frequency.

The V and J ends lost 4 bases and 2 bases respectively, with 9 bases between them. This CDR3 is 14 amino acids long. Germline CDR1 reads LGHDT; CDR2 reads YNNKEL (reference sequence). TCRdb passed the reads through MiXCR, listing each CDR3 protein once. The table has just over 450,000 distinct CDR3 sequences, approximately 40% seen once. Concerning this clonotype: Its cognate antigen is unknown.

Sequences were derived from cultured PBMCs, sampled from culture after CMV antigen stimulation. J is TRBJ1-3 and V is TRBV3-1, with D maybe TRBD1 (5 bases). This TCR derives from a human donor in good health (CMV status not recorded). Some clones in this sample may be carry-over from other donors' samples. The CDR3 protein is CASSRDRTGNTIYF. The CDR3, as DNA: TGTGCCAGCAGCCGCGACAGAACTGGAAACACCATATATTTT.